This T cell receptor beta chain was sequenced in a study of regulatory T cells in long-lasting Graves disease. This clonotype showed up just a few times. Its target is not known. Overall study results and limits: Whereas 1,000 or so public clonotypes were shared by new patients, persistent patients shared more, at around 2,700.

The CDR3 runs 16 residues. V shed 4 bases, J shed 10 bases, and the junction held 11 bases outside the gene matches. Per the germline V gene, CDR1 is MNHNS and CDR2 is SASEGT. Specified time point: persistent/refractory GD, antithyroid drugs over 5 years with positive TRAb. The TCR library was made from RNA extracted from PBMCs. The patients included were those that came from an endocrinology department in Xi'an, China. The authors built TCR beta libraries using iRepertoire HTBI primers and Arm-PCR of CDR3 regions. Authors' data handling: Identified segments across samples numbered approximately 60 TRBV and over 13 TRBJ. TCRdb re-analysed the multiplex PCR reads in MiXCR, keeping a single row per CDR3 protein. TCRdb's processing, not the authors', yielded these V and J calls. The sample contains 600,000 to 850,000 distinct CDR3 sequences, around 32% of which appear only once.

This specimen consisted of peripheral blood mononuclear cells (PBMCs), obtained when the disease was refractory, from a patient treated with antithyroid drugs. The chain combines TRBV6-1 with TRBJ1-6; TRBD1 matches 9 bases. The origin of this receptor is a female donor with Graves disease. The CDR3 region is CASSATKTGGWSPLHF. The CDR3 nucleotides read TGTGCCAGCAGTGCGACTAAGACAGGGGGATGGTCACCCCTCCACTTT.